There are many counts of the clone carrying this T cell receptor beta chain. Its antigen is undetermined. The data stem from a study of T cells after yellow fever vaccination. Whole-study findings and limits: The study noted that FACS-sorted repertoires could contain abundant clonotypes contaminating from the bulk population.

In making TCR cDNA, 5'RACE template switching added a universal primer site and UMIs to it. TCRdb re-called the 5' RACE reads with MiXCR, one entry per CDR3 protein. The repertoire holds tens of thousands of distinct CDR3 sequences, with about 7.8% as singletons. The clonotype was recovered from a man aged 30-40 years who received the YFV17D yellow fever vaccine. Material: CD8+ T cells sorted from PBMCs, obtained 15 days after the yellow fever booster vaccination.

In nucleotides, the CDR3 is TGTGCCAGCAGTCTCACCGGAGGTCACGGTGAGCAGTTCTTC. It translates to CASSLTGGHGEQFF. The chain joins TRBV6-2 or TRBV6-3 to TRBJ2-1; tentative D call: TRBD2 (5 bases). The CDR3 is 14 amino acids. Germline loops: CDR1 MNHEY, CDR2 SVGEGT. Trimming left V 5 bases short and J 9 bases short, with 17 bases between.